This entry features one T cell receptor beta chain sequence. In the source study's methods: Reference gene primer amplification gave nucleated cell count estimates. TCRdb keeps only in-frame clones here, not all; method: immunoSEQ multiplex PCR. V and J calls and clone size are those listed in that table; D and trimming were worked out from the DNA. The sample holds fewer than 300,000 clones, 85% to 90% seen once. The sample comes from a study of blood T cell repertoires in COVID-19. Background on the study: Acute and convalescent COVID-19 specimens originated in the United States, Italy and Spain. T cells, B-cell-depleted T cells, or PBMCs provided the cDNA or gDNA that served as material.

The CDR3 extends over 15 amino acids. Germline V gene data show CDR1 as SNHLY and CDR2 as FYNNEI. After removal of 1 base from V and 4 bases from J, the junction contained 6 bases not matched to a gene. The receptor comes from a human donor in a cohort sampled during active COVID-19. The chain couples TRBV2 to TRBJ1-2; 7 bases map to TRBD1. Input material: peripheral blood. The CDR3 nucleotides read TGTGCCAGCAGTGAAGGGGACAGAGCGTTCTATGGCTACACCTTC. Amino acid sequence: CASSEGDRAFYGYTF.